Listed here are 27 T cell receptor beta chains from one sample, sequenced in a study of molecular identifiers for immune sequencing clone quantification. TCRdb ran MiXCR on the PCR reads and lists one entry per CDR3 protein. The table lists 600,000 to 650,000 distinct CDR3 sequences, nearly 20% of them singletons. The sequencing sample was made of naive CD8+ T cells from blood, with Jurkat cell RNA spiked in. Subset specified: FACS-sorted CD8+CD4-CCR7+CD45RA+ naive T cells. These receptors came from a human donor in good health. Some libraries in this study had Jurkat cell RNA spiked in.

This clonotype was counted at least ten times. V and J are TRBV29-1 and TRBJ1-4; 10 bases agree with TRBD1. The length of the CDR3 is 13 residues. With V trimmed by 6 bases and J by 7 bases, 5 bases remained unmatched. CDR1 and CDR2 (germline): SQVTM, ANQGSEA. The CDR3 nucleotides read TGCAGCGTCGGGACAGGGGAAAGTGAAAAACTGTTTTTT. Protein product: CSVGTGESEKLFF.

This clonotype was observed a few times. The CDR3 coding sequence is TGTGCCAGCAGTTTAGGGGTAAGGGGTTATAATTCACCCCTCCACTTT. Translated: CASSLGVRGYNSPLHF. The V and J genes are TRBV27 and TRBJ1-6, with a weak D call TRBD1 (5 bases). This CDR3 contains 16 residues. Germline CDR1 reads MNHEY; CDR2 reads SMNVEV (reference sequence). Trimming pared 2 bases from V and 4 bases from J, leaving 12 bases between.

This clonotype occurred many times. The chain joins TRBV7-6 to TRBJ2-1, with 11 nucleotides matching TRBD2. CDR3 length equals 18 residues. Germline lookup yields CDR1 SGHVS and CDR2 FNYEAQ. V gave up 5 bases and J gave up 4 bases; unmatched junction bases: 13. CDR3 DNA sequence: TGTGCCAGCAGCCCTACTATCTCAACTAGCGGGGGATACAATGAGCAGTTCTTC. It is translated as CASSPTISTSGGYNEQFF.

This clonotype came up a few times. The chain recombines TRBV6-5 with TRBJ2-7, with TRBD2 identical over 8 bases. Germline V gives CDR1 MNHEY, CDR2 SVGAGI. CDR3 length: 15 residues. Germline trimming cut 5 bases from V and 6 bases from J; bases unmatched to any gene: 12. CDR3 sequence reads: CASSPGAGGPSEQYF. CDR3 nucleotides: TGTGCCAGCAGTCCCGGGGCGGGAGGCCCCTCCGAGCAGTACTTC.

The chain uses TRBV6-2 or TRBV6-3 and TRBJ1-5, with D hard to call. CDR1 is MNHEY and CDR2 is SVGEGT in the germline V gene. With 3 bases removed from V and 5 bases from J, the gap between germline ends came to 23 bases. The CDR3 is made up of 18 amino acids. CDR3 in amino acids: CASSYEVKLGTSHQPQHF. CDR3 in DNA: TGTGCCAGCAGTTATGAGGTTAAGCTGGGCACCTCGCATCAGCCCCAGCATTTT.

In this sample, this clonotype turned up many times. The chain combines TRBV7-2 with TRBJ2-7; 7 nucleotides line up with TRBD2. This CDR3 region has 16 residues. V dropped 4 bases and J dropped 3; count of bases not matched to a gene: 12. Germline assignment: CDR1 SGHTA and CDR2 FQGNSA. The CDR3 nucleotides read TGTGCCAGCAGCTCCTACCCACTAGCGCCAATCTACGAGCAGTACTTC. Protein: CASSSYPLAPIYEQYF. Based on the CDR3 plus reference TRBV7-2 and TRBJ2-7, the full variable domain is GAGVSQSPSNKVTEKGKDVELRCDPISGHTALYWYRQSLGQGLEFLIYFQGNSAPDKSGLPSDRFSAERTGGSVSTLTIQRTQQEDSAVYLCASSSYPLAPIYEQYFGPGTRLTVT.

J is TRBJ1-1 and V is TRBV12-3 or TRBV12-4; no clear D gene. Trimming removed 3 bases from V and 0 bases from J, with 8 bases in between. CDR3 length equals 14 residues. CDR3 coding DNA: TGTGCCAGCAGTTTCGGTCAGCTGAACACTGAAGCTTTCTTT. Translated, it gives CASSFGQLNTEAFF.

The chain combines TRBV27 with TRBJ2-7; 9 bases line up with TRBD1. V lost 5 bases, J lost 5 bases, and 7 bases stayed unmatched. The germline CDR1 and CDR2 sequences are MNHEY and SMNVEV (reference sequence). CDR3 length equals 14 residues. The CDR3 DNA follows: TGTGCCAGCAGTAAAGGACAGGGGTATAACGAGCAGTACTTC. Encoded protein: CASSKGQGYNEQYF.

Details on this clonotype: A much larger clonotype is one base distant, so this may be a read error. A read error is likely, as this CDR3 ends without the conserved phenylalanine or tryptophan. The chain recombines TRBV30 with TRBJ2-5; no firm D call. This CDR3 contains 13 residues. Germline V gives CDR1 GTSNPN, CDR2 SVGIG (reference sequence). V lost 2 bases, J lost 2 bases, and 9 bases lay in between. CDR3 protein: CAWSPDGQETQYS. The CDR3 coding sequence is TGTGCCTGGAGTCCCGACGGACAAGAGACCCAGTACTCC.

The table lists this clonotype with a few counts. The CDR3 bases are TGTGCCAGCTGTCTAGGAGGGACCTCCTACGAGCAGTACTTC. Translation: CASCLGGTSYEQYF. V usage is TRBV6-2 or TRBV6-3 and J usage is TRBJ2-7; maybe TRBD2 (6 bases). V was shortened by 8 bases and J by 0 bases, with 14 bases between the two germline ends. CDR1 and CDR2 from the germline V gene are MNHEY and SVGEGT. The CDR3 runs to 14 residues.

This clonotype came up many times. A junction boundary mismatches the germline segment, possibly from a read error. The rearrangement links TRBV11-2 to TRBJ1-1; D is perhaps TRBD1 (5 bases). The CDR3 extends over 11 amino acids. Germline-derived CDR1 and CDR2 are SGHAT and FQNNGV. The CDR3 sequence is CASSLEVGTEF. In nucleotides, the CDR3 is TGTGCCAGCAGCTTAGAGGTCGGGACGGAGTTT.

CDR3 sequence reads: CASSLEGTPTPGAEAFF. CDR3 DNA: TGTGCCAGCAGCTTGGAGGGGACGCCTACCCCGGGGGCTGAAGCTTTCTTT. V and J are TRBV5-6 and TRBJ1-1; a weak D match, TRBD1 (5 bases). Germline V gene sequence: CDR1 SGHDT, CDR2 YYEEEE. Trimming cost V 0 bases and J 6 bases, with 21 bases left between them. The CDR3 runs 17 residues.

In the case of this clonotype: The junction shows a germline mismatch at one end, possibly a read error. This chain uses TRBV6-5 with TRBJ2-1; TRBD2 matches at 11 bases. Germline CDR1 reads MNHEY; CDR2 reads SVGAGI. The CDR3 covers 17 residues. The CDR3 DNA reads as TGTGCCGGCAGTCCCCTTAGCGGGGGGGCTAAGTACAATGAGCAGTTCTTC. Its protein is CAGSPLSGGAKYNEQFF.

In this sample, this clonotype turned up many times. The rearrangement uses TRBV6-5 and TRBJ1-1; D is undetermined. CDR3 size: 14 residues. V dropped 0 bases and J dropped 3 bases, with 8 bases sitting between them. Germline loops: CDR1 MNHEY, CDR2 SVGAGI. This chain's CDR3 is CASSYSAGDTEAFF. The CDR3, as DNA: TGTGCCAGCAGTTACTCTGCTGGAGACACTGAAGCTTTCTTT.

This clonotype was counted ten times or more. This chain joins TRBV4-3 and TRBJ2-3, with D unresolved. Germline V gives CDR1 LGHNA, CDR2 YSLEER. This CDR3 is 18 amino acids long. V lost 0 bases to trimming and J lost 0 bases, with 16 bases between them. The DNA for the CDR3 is TGCGCCAGCAGCCAAGATTGGTTGGGGTCTACTAGCACAGATACGCAGTATTTT. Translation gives CASSQDWLGSTSTDTQYF.

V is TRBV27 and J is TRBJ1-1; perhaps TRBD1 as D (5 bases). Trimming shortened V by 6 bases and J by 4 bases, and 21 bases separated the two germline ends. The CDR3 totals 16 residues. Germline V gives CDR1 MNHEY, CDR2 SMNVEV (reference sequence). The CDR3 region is CASSNLQDRGATEAFF. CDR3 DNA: TGTGCCAGCAGCAACCTACAGGACCGAGGAGCCACTGAAGCTTTCTTT.

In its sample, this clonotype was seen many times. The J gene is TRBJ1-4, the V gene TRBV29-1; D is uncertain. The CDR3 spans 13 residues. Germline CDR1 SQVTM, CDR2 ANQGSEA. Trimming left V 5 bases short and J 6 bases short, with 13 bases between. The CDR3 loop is CSVRAENYEKLFF. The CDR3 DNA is TGCAGCGTTCGGGCAGAGAACTATGAAAAACTGTTTTTT.

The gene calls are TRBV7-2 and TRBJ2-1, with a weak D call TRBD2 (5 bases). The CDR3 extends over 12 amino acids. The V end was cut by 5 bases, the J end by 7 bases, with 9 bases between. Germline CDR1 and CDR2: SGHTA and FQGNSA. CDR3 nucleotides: TGTGCCAGCAGCATCACGGGGAATGAGCAGTTCTTC. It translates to CASSITGNEQFF.

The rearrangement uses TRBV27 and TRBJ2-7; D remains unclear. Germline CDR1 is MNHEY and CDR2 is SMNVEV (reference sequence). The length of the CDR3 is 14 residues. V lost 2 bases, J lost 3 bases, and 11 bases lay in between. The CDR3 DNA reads TGTGCCAGCAGTTTACAGCTAGGCTACTACGAGCAGTACTTC. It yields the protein CASSLQLGYYEQYF.

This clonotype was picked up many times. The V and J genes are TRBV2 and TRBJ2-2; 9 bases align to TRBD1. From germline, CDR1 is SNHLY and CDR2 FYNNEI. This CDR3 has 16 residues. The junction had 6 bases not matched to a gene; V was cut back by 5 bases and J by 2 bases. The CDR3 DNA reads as TGTGCCAGCAGTCCCCCGGGACAGGGTAACACCGGGGAGCTGTTTTTT. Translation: CASSPPGQGNTGELFF.

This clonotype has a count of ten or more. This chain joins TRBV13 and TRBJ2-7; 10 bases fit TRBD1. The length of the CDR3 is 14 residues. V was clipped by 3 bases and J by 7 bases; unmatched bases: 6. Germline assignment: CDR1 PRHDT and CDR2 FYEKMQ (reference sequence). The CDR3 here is CASSLGQGTGEQYF. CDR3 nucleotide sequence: TGTGCCAGCAGCTTGGGACAGGGGACGGGGGAGCAGTACTTC. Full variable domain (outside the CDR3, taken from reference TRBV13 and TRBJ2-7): AAGVIQSPRHLIKEKRETATLKCYPIPRHDTVYWYQQGPGQDPQFLISFYEKMQSDKGSIPDRFSAQQFSDYHSELNMSSLELGDSALYFCASSLGQGTGEQYFGPGTRLTVT.

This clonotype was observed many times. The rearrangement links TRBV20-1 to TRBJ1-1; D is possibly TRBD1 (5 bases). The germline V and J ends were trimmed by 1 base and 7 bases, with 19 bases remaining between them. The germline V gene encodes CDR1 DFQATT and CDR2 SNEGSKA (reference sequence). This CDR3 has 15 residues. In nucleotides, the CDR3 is TGCAGTGCTAGAGTTAAGGGGCCCGGTCCGATTGAAGCTTTCTTT. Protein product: CSARVKGPGPIEAFF.

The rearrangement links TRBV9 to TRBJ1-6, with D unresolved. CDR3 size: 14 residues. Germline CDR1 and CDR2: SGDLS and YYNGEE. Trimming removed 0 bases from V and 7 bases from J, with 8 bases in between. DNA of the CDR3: TGTGCCAGCAGCGTAGACGGGATGAATTCACCCCTCCACTTT. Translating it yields CASSVDGMNSPLHF.

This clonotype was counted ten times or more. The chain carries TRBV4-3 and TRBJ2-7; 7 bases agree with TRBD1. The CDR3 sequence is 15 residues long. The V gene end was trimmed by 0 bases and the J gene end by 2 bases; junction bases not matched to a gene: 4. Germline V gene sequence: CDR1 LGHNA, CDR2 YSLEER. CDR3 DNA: TGCGCCAGCAGCCAAGATGGTCAGGGGGCCTACGAGCAGTACTTC. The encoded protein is CASSQDGQGAYEQYF.

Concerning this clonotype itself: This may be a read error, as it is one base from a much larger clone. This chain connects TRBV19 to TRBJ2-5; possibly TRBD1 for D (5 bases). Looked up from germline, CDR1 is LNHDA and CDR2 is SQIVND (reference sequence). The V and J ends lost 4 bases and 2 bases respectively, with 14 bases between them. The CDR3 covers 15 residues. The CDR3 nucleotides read TGTGCCAGTAGTACCGGAACCAAGGGGCAAGAGACCCAGTACTTC. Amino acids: CASSTGTKGQETQYF.

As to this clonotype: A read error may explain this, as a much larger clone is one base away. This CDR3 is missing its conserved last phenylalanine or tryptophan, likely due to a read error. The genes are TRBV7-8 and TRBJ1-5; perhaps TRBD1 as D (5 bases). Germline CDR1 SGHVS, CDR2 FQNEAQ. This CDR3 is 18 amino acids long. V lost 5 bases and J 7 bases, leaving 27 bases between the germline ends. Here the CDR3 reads CASSQVSSVGDGGQPQHS. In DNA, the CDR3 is TGTGCCAGCAGCCAAGTCTCTTCCGTTGGGGACGGAGGACAGCCCCAGCATTCT.

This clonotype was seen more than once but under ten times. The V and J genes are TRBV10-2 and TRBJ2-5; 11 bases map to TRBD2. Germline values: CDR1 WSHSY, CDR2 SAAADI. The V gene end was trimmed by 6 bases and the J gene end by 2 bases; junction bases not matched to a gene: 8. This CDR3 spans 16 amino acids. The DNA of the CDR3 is TGCGCCAGCAGGGACAGAGTAGCGGGAGGGCAAGAGACCCAGTACTTC. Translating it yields CASRDRVAGGQETQYF.